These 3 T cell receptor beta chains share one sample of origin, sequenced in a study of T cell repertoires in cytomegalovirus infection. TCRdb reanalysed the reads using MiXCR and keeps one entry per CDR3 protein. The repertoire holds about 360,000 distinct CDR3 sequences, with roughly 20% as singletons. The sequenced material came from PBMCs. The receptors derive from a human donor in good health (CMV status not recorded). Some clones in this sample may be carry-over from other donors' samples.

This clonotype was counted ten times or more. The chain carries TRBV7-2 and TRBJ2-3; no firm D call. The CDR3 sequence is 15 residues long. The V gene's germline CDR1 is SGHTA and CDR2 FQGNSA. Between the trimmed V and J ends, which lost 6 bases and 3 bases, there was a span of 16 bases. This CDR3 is CASSQKPGWTDTQYF. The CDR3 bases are TGTGCCAGCAGTCAGAAGCCCGGGTGGACAGATACGCAGTATTTT.

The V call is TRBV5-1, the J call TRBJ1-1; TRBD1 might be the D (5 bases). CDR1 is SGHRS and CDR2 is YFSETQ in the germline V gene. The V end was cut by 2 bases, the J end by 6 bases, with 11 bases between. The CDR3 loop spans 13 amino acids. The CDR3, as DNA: TGCGCCAGCAGCTTTCATTCAGGGCCTGAAGCTTTCTTT. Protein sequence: CASSFHSGPEAFF.

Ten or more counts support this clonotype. CDR3 DNA sequence: TGTGCCAGCAGCTTATTACTCACCACAGATACGCAGTATTTT. This codes for CASSLLLTTDTQYF. The rearrangement joins TRBV7-2 to TRBJ2-3, with D hard to call. The CDR3 totals 14 residues. Trimming shortened V by 2 bases and J by 2 bases, and 8 bases separated the two germline ends. Germline V gene sequence: CDR1 SGHTA, CDR2 FQGNSA. The full variable domain, in which reference TRBV7-2 and TRBJ2-3 provide the parts outside the CDR3, is GAGVSQSPSNKVTEKGKDVELRCDPISGHTALYWYRQSLGQGLEFLIYFQGNSAPDKSGLPSDRFSAERTGGSVSTLTIQRTQQEDSAVYLCASSLLLTTDTQYFGPGTRLTVL.